These 12 T cell receptor beta chains came from one sample sequenced in a study of beta chain features in type 1 diabetes. The sequenced template was cDNA made from the entire isolated RNA. Sequencing was performed with immunoSEQ multiplex PCR; in TCRdb, only in-frame clones are kept and a portion is missing. The top ten clones hold 0.35% to 0.45% of a sample with 120,000 to 150,000 clones, under 60% of them seen once. The specimen sequenced was Tregs from blood. Receptors originate from a man in his late teens or twenties in good health.

The rearrangement joins TRBV7-3 to TRBJ2-2; D might be TRBD1 (5 bases). V was pared by 5 bases and J by 1 base, with 5 bases between. CDR1 and CDR2 from the germline V gene are SGHTA and FQGTGA. The CDR3 has 13 residues. CDR3 sequence: CASSGQNTGELFF. Written as DNA, the CDR3 is TGTGCCAGCAGCGGACAGAACACCGGGGAGCTGTTTTTT.

This clone was observed a single time. This rearrangement joins TRBV6-1 to TRBJ2-1, with D possibly TRBD2 on 6 matching bases. Deletions cut 2 bases from V and 13 bases from J, with 12 bases between. CDR3 size: 12 residues. In germline, CDR1 is MNHNS, CDR2 SASEGT. CDR3 residues: CASSEYLGRQFF. The CDR3, as DNA: TGTGCCAGCAGTGAATATCTCGGGAGACAGTTCTTC.

This chain joins TRBV7-2 and TRBJ2-3, with 10 nucleotides matching TRBD2. V dropped 4 bases and J dropped 2; count of bases not matched to a gene: 15. Per germline, CDR1 SGHTA and CDR2 FQGNSA. The CDR3 is 19 residues long. The CDR3 protein is CASSYLSVTSGKLTDTQYF. CDR3 bases: TGTGCCAGCAGCTACCTTTCGGTAACTAGCGGGAAACTCACAGATACGCAGTATTTT. Combining the CDR3 with reference TRBV7-2 and TRBJ2-3 gives the whole variable domain GAGVSQSPSNKVTEKGKDVELRCDPISGHTALYWYRQSLGQGLEFLIYFQGNSAPDKSGLPSDRFSAERTGGSVSTLTIQRTQQEDSAVYLCASSYLSVTSGKLTDTQYFGPGTRLTVL.

V gene TRBV11-1 combines with J gene TRBJ2-5, with a tentative D call TRBD2 (6 bases). The CDR3 totals 13 residues. V was cut by 4 bases and J by 5 bases, with 11 bases left in between. Germline CDR1 is SGHAT and CDR2 is FQDESV (reference sequence). In DNA form, the CDR3 reads TGTGCCAGCAGCTCGGGACTTTGGGAGACCCAGTACTTC. Translation: CASSSGLWETQYF.

This chain connects TRBV11-1 to TRBJ1-5; D uncertain. The V and J ends lost 5 bases and 11 bases respectively, with 7 bases between them. There are 10 residues in the CDR3. CDR1 is SGHAT, CDR2 FQDESV, per germline (reference sequence). The CDR3 here is CASSDTAQHF. Written as DNA, the CDR3 is TGTGCCAGCAGCGATACGGCCCAGCATTTT.

The chain couples TRBV7-9 to TRBJ2-6, with 9 bases that match TRBD1. Germline assignment: CDR1 SEHNR and CDR2 FQNEAQ (reference sequence). The CDR3 runs 17 residues. V was pared by 5 bases and J by 4 bases, with 9 bases of the junction left unmatched. DNA of the CDR3: TGTGCCAGCAGCCCAACAGGGGGCTCGATGGGGGCCAACGTCCTGACTTTC. It specifies CASSPTGGSMGANVLTF. Combining the CDR3 with reference TRBV7-9 and TRBJ2-6 gives the whole variable domain DTGVSQNPRHKITKRGQNVTFRCDPISEHNRLYWYRQTLGQGPEFLTYFQNEAQLEKSRLLSDRFSAERPKGSFSTLEIQRTEQGDSAMYLCASSPTGGSMGANVLTFGAGSRLTVL.

This clone was detected only a few times. The chain carries TRBV6-5 and TRBJ2-3; TRBD2 agrees at 7 bases. The ends lost 2 bases at V and 2 bases at J; junction bases unmatched: 4. The length of the CDR3 is 15 residues. The germline CDR1 and CDR2 sequences are MNHEY and SVGAGI. The CDR3 nucleotides read TGTGCCAGCAGTTACCAGGGACTACTCACAGATACGCAGTATTTT. It translates to CASSYQGLLTDTQYF.

The V call is TRBV7-2, the J call TRBJ2-5; 8 bases align to TRBD1. This CDR3 is built from 16 residues. V dropped 8 bases and J dropped 3; count of bases not matched to a gene: 14. Germline V gene data show CDR1 as SGHTA and CDR2 as FQGNSA. This CDR3 reads CASPLGGRQGKETQYF. DNA for the CDR3: TGTGCCAGCCCCTTAGGGGGAAGACAGGGGAAAGAGACCCAGTACTTC.

V and J are TRBV7-9 and TRBJ2-2; possibly TRBD2 for D (6 bases). In germline, CDR1 is SEHNR, CDR2 FQNEAQ (reference sequence). There are 16 residues in the CDR3. The germline V and J ends were trimmed by 1 base and 3 bases, with 12 bases remaining between them. The CDR3 protein is CASSLGWRDYTGELFF. The CDR3, as DNA: TGTGCCAGCAGCTTAGGGTGGCGGGACTACACCGGGGAGCTGTTTTTT.

The V gene is TRBV10-3, the J gene TRBJ2-7, with 7 bases aligning to TRBD1. V gave up 10 bases and J gave up 1 base; unmatched junction bases: 7. This CDR3 comprises 13 residues. Germline-derived CDR1 and CDR2 are ENHRY and SYGVKD. This chain's CDR3 is CATGQDRSYEQYF. CDR3 nucleotide sequence: TGTGCCACCGGACAGGATCGGTCCTACGAGCAGTACTTC.

This clone was counted a few times. CDR3 region: CASSPPQGRHTQYF. In nucleotides, the CDR3 is TGTGCCAGCTCACCACCGCAGGGCCGCCATACGCAGTATTTT. The chain is built from TRBV18 and TRBJ2-3, with a possible D match to TRBD1 (5 bases). CDR1 and CDR2 from the germline V gene are KGHSH and LQKENI. This CDR3 spans 14 amino acids. V lost 0 bases and J 7 bases, leaving 11 bases between the germline ends.

V gene TRBV7-8 combines with J gene TRBJ1-2; the match to TRBD1 covers 8 bases. This CDR3 has 17 residues. Germline-derived CDR1 and CDR2 are SGHVS and FQNEAQ. The junction had 19 bases not matched to a gene; V was cut back by 5 bases and J by 8 bases. Here the CDR3 DNA reads TGTGCCAGCAGCAAAGGAGTTAGGGCAGGGGGCGTAGACGGCTACACCTTC. The encoded protein is CASSKGVRAGGVDGYTF.